This T cell receptor (beta chain) derives from a study of cytomegalovirus exposure and HLA in healthy donors. The study ran its PCR with 60 Vbeta and 13 Jbeta primers. TCRdb keeps only in-frame clones here, not all; method: immunoSEQ multiplex PCR. The sample holds 150,000 to 200,000 clones; around 80% are singletons and the top ten take approximately 10%. The V gene lost 5 bases and the J gene lost 6 bases, with 12 bases spanning the gap. The CDR3 spans 13 residues. From germline, CDR1 is MNHEY and CDR2 SVGAGI. This TCR came from a man aged 18-30 years in good health and CMV-seropositive. The sample was PBMCs. The chain links TRBV6-5 to TRBJ2-3, with a possible D match to TRBD1 (5 bases). The CDR3 nucleotides are TGTGCCAGCAGTGAAGGGGCCTTGGATACGCAGTATTTT. It encodes CASSEGALDTQYF.